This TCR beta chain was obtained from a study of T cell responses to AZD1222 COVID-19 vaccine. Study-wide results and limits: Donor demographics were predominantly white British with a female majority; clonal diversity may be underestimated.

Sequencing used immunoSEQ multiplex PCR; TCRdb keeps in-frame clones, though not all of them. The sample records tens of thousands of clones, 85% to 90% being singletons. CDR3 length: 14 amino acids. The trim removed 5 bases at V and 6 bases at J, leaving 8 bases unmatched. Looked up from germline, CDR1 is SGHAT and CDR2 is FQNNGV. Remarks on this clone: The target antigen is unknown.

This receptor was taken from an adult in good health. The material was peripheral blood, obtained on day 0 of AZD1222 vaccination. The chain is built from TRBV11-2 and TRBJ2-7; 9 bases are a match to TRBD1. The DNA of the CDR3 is TGTGCCAGCAGCCGCGGACAGGGGAACAGCGAGCAGTACTTC. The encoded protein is CASSRGQGNSEQYF.